Described below is a single TCR beta chain sequence and its context. V shed 2 bases, J shed 4 bases, and the junction held 6 bases outside the gene matches. The CDR3 runs 16 residues. CDR1 and CDR2 from the germline V gene are LGHNA and YSLEER. Only in-frame clones appear in the TCRdb table, and some are missing; sequencing was by immunoSEQ multiplex PCR. The table has around 58,000 clones, around 89% seen once. These data belong to a study of T cell responses to AZD1222 COVID-19 vaccine. The chain joins TRBV4-3 to TRBJ2-1, with 9 bases identical to TRBD1. Sequenced material: peripheral blood, taken 28 days after the second AZD1222 dose. The origin of this receptor is an adult who received the AZD1222 COVID-19 vaccine. Here the CDR3 DNA reads TGCGCCAGCAGCCAAAGGAAGGACAGGGGTTACAATGAGCAGTTCTTC. Protein: CASSQRKDRGYNEQFF.